This is a list of T cell receptor beta chains from one sample in a study of cytomegalovirus exposure and HLA in healthy donors. The data were produced by immunoSEQ multiplex PCR, yet TCRdb's version contains in-frame clones alone and is incomplete. The sample gives about 110,000 clones, around 73% of which show up once; roughly 8% is in the top ten. Specimen: PBMCs. These receptor sequences come from a man between 35 and 55 years old in good health and CMV-seronegative. Both conserved end residues are part of each CDR3. The D gene is left open where the match is weak. Where a row states a size, it is once, few, many or the class of an expanded clone; other rows omit it.

>NA|TRBJ1-6|TRBV5-4|NA|12
TGTGCCAGCAGCACCCAGAAGTCACCCCTCCACTTT
CASSTQKSPLHF
>TRBD1|TRBJ1-2|TRBV4-3|NA|15
TGCGCCAGCAGCCAAGTTGTCAGGGGGGACTATGGCTACACCTTC
CASSQVVRGDYGYTF
>NA|TRBJ2-5|TRBV7-3|NA|13
TGTGCCAGCAGCTTAAACTCTGGAGGGACCCAGTACTTC
CASSLNSGGTQYF
>NA|TRBJ2-3|TRBV5-5|NA|15
TGTGCCAGCAGCTTGCGGGGGGCGATTGAGGATACGCAGTATTTT
CASSLRGAIEDTQYF
>TRBD2|TRBJ2-3|TRBV28|NA|15
TGTGCCAGCAGGGTCGGACTAGGAGGAACAGATACGCAGTATTTT
CASRVGLGGTDTQYF
>NA|TRBJ1-6|TRBV25-1|NA|13
TGTGCCAGCAGTGAAATCGGGGAATCACCCCTCCACTTT
CASSEIGESPLHF
>NA|TRBJ1-5|TRBV9|few|15
TGTGCCAGCAGCGTAGGGGGGGGCGGGAATCAGCCCCAGCATTTT
CASSVGGGGNQPQHF
>TRBD1|TRBJ1-5|TRBV28|NA|15
TGTGCCAGCAGCAACCGGGACAGACGAAATCAGCCCCAGCATTTT
CASSNRDRRNQPQHF
>TRBD1|TRBJ2-5|TRBV11-2|NA|18
TGTGCCAGCAGCTTAACCCGGACAGGGGTCACCCTCCAAGAGACCCAGTACTTC
CASSLTRTGVTLQETQYF
>NA|TRBJ2-7|TRBV10-1|NA|14
TGCGCCAGCAGTGCAGAGACATTCCCCTACGAGCAGTACTTC
CASSAETFPYEQYF
>NA|TRBJ1-2|TRBV5-6|NA|12
TGTGCCAGCAGCTTGGTAAGGGGTGGCTACACCTTC
CASSLVRGGYTF
>TRBD2|TRBJ2-1|TRBV30|few|15
TGTGCCTGGAGTGTACGGGGGGGTAGATACAATGAGCAGTTCTTC
CAWSVRGGRYNEQFF
>NA|TRBJ1-5|TRBV15|NA|15
TGTGCCACCAGCACCTCGGGGGGGGTAAATCAGCCCCAGCATTTT
CATSTSGGVNQPQHF
>NA|TRBJ2-3|TRBV19|few|15
TGTGCCAGTAGTATAGATCGGGGCGGGGTCGGTACGCAGTATTTT
CASSIDRGGVGTQYF
>TRBD2|TRBJ2-3|TRBV5-5|NA|16
TGTGCCAGCAGCTTCCTGATGCGGGGGGCGGGAGATACGCAGTATTTT
CASSFLMRGAGDTQYF
>TRBD2|TRBJ2-5|TRBV15|NA|15
TGTGCCACCAGCAGGGGCTTTAGCGGGGAAGAGACCCAGTACTTC
CATSRGFSGEETQYF
>NA|TRBJ1-4|TRBV28|NA|16
TGTGCCAGCAGTCAACCGAGAGGGTTTCTGAGTGAAAAACTGTTTTTT
CASSQPRGFLSEKLFF
>TRBD1|TRBJ2-7|TRBV7-9|NA|15
TGTGCCAGCAGCGGTCCGGGACAGGGGAGGTACGAGCAGTACTTC
CASSGPGQGRYEQYF
>NA|TRBJ2-7|TRBV14|NA|12
TGTGCCAGCAGCCAAGGACTTTACGAGCAGTACTTC
CASSQGLYEQYF
>NA|TRBJ1-1|TRBV27|NA|15
TGTGCCAGCAGCCAGACGGGTCCCGCTTACACTGAAGCTTTCTTT
CASSQTGPAYTEAFF
>NA|TRBJ2-7|TRBV15|NA|13
TGTGCCACCAGCAGGGACGGAGGGTGGGAGCAGTACTTC
CATSRDGGWEQYF
>TRBD1|TRBJ2-7|TRBV5-1|NA|15
TGCGCCAGCAGCTTGGCGGACAGGGGGGAGAACGAGCAGTACTTC
CASSLADRGENEQYF
>NA|TRBJ2-5|TRBV15|NA|13
TGTGCCACCAGCAGAGATGAGGTGGAGACCCAGTACTTC
CATSRDEVETQYF
>TRBD2|TRBJ2-7|TRBV19|NA|15
TGTGCCAGTAGTCCCGGACTAGCGGGGGCTGGGGAGCAGTACTTC
CASSPGLAGAGEQYF
>TRBD1|TRBJ1-2|TRBV7-9|NA|13
TGTGCCAGCAGCACCGGGACAGGGGAGGGCTACACCTTC
CASSTGTGEGYTF
>NA|TRBJ2-7|TRBV14|NA|13
TGTGCCAGCAGCCGAATAATTAGGGGCGAGCAGTACTTC
CASSRIIRGEQYF
>TRBD1|TRBJ1-3|TRBV5-1|few|13
TGCGCCAGCAGCTCGGGACAGGGAAACACCATATATTTT
CASSSGQGNTIYF
>NA|TRBJ2-7|TRBV4-2|few|12
TGTGCCAGCAGCCAAGGAGGTCACGAGCAGTACTTC
CASSQGGHEQYF
>NA|TRBJ1-5|TRBV7-9|NA|18
TGTGCCAGCAGCAAATGGGTTGGGGGGACTCTTGGGAATCAGCCCCAGCATTTT
CASSKWVGGTLGNQPQHF
>TRBD1|TRBJ2-5|TRBV11-2|NA|14
TGTGCCAGCAGTTATGGGACAGGGAGAGAGACCCAGTACTTC
CASSYGTGRETQYF
>TRBD1|TRBJ1-4|TRBV4-1|few|14
TGCGCCAGCAGCAGTGGGACAGGGGAAGAAAAACTGTTTTTT
CASSSGTGEEKLFF
>TRBD1|TRBJ1-2|TRBV5-1|few|13
TGCGCCAGCAGCTTGGGACAGGGCGGTGGCTACACCTTC
CASSLGQGGGYTF
>NA|TRBJ2-2|TRBV4-3|few|17
TGCGCCAGCAGCCAGCACTTCCCAGGGGACGCCACCGGGGAGCTGTTTTTT
CASSQHFPGDATGELFF
>TRBD1|TRBJ1-1|TRBV7-9|NA|13
TGTGCCAGCAGCTTCCGGACAGGGGGTGAAGCTTTCTTT
CASSFRTGGEAFF
>NA|TRBJ2-3|TRBV7-9|NA|15
TGTGCCAGCAGCTTATTATCGGGGAAAGGGGGTACGCAGTATTTT
CASSLLSGKGGTQYF
>TRBD1|TRBJ2-3|TRBV5-3|NA|14
TGTGCCAGAAACGCAGGGGGCGGGACAGATACGCAGTATTTT
CARNAGGGTDTQYF
>NA|TRBJ2-7|TRBV6-7|NA|16
TGTGCCAGCCCAAAAACCACCCGTGTGGGGCGCTACGAGCAGTACTTC
CASPKTTRVGRYEQYF
>TRBD1|TRBJ2-1|TRBV7-3|NA|15
TGTGCCAGCAGCCGCGAAGGACAGGCCGATAGTGAGCAGTTCTTC
CASSREGQADSEQFF
>NA|TRBJ1-1|TRBV4-1|NA|15
TGCGCCAGCAGCCAAGAGGTGAGGGTATGGACTGAAGCTTTCTTT
CASSQEVRVWTEAFF
>NA|TRBJ2-1|TRBV6-5|NA|13
TGTGCCAGCACCGCGTCGAGGTACAATGAGCAGTTCTTC
CASTASRYNEQFF